This TCR beta chain is drawn from a study of blood T cell repertoires in COVID-19. Libraries were prepared by immunoSEQ multiplex PCR; TCRdb keeps only in-frame clonotypes and omits some of them. The sample consists of 250,000 to 300,000 clones, approximately 90% of them appearing once. Germline V gene data show CDR1 as SGHDT and CDR2 as YYEEEE. The CDR3 contains 11 residues. V dropped 3 bases and J dropped 7 bases, with 8 bases sitting between them. The material sequenced was peripheral blood. This receptor was taken from a man aged 18 to 35 with active or convalescent COVID-19. The chain recombines TRBV5-6 with TRBJ2-7; D is undetermined. CDR3 sequence reads: CASSSMREQYF. In nucleotides, the CDR3 is TGTGCCAGCAGCTCCATGAGGGAGCAGTACTTC.